This T cell receptor (beta chain) emerged from a study of T cells in Graves' hyperthyroidism and ophthalmopathy. RNA transcripts gave rise to amplified TCR beta CDR3 regions. HTBI primers were employed in a first-round RT-PCR of the TCR CDR3. TCRdb re-called the multiplex PCR reads with MiXCR, one entry per CDR3 protein. This sample has under 650,000 distinct CDR3 sequences, with 16% found just once. Sequencing was done on a sample of blood. This clonotype originated in a woman under 40 with Graves' hyperthyroidism.

CDR3 amino acids: CASTPGGPTDTQYF. CDR3 bases: TGCGCCAGCACTCCAGGGGGCCCCACAGATACGCAGTATTTT. The chain carries TRBV5-1 and TRBJ2-3; 8 bases agree with TRBD1. This CDR3 spans 14 amino acids. Germline V gene data show CDR1 as SGHRS and CDR2 as YFSETQ. The V gene end was trimmed by 6 bases and the J gene end by 2 bases; junction bases not matched to a gene: 5. The complete variable domain, with remaining parts taken from reference TRBV5-1 and TRBJ2-3, reads KAGVTQTPRYLIKTRGQQVTLSCSPISGHRSVSWYQQTPGQGLQFLFEYFSETQRNKGNFPGRFSGRQFSNSRSEMNVSTLELGDSALYLCASTPGGPTDTQYFGPGTRLTVL.